One sample yielded the 29 T cell receptor beta chains listed below, sequenced in a study of Ad26.COV2.S vaccination and SARS-CoV-2 variants. Treatment noted: around 19 received Ad26.COV2.S at low or high dose, single or two shots; a few received placebo; per-sample allocation not given. All samples were drawn on day 63, counting from the first vaccine or placebo injection. This table comes from immunoSEQ multiplex PCR, and its TCRdb copy is limited to in-frame clones, with some not included. In the table there are around 450,000 clones, 80% to 90% of which are singletons. The source was peripheral blood, collected in a trial of Ad26.COV2.S vaccine versus placebo. The receptors originated from a person aged 18 to 59 who received the Ad26.COV2.S COVID-19 vaccine or a placebo.

The count of this clone is one. The CDR3 sequence: CASSASGSGNTIYF. The CDR3 DNA sequence: TGTGCCAGCAGCGCATCGGGCTCTGGAAACACCATATATTTT. This rearrangement joins TRBV9 to TRBJ1-3, with no clear D. Germline V gene sequence: CDR1 SGDLS, CDR2 YYNGEE. V was pared by 3 bases and J by 0 bases, with 7 bases between. The CDR3 is 14 amino acids.

The chain joins TRBV10-2 to TRBJ2-7, with 11 bases matching TRBD2. The V and J ends lost 5 bases and 2 bases, in that order; junction bases with no gene match: 5. The CDR3 consists of 15 residues. CDR1 and CDR2 (germline): WSHSY, SAAADI. CDR3 region: CASSSLAGGTYEQYF. The DNA of the CDR3 is TGCGCCAGCAGTTCCCTAGCGGGGGGTACCTACGAGCAGTACTTC.

This rearrangement joins TRBV7-8 to TRBJ2-1, with 12 bases identical to TRBD2. This CDR3 has 15 amino acids. CDR1 is SGHVS, CDR2 FQNEAQ, per germline. The trim removed 5 bases at V and 7 bases at J, leaving 6 bases unmatched. CDR3 in amino acids: CASSATSGRWNEQFF. Written as DNA, the CDR3 is TGTGCCAGCAGCGCCACTAGCGGGAGGTGGAATGAGCAGTTCTTC. Supplemented by reference TRBV7-8 and TRBJ2-1, the full variable domain reads GAGVSQSPRYKVAKRGQDVALRCDPISGHVSLFWYQQALGQGPEFLTYFQNEAQLDKSGLPSDRFFAERPEGSVSTLKIQRTQQEDSAVYLCASSATSGRWNEQFFGPGTRLTVL.

This clone showed up just once. V gene TRBV15 combines with J gene TRBJ1-2; 8 bases agree with TRBD1. The CDR3 contains 17 residues. Germline V gene sequence: CDR1 LNHNV, CDR2 YYDKDF (reference sequence). The V gene end was trimmed by 2 bases and the J gene end by 0 bases; junction bases not matched to a gene: 8. CDR3 sequence: CATSRPDRAGSNYGYTF. In DNA, the CDR3 is TGTGCCACCAGCAGACCGGACAGGGCAGGATCTAACTATGGCTACACCTTC.

This clone was counted between two and nine times. The genes are TRBV2 and TRBJ2-5; weak D call: TRBD2 (6 bases). CDR3 length equals 11 residues. V lost 6 bases and J 7 bases, leaving 9 bases between the germline ends. From germline, CDR1 is SNHLY and CDR2 FYNNEI. The CDR3 loop reads CASSTAGTQYF. CDR3 in DNA: TGTGCCAGCAGCACAGCGGGGACCCAGTACTTC.

The chain has TRBV23-1 and TRBJ1-2; D unresolved. TRBV23-1 is recorded as an ORF, its role being uncertain. The CDR3 consists of 18 residues. Trimming left V 4 bases short and J 3 bases short, with 24 bases between. This CDR3 is CASSRSHSSLIPHYGYTF. CDR3 DNA sequence: TGCGCCAGCAGTCGCAGTCATTCATCACTCATCCCCCACTATGGCTACACCTTC.

The V call is TRBV5-6, the J call TRBJ1-1; D might be TRBD1 (6 bases). The CDR3 has 16 residues. Trimming shortened V by 3 bases and J by 0 bases, and 15 bases separated the two germline ends. The germline V gene has CDR1 SGHDT and CDR2 YYEEEE. The CDR3 here is CASSSSGGLLNTEAFF. Here the CDR3 DNA reads TGTGCCAGCAGCTCCAGCGGGGGGCTTTTGAACACTGAAGCTTTCTTT.

The chain has TRBV24-1 and TRBJ2-3; 7 nucleotides line up with TRBD2. The CDR3 has 16 residues. CDR1 is KGHDR and CDR2 is SFDVKD in the germline V gene. V was pared by 9 bases and J by 0 bases, with 11 bases of the junction left unmatched. CDR3 region: CATGAGEHPSTDTQYF. The CDR3 DNA reads TGTGCCACCGGGGCGGGAGAGCACCCTAGCACAGATACGCAGTATTTT.

This clone was seen more than once but under ten times. J is TRBJ1-5 and V is TRBV19; a weak D match, TRBD1 (5 bases). CDR3 length equals 16 residues. In germline, CDR1 is LNHDA, CDR2 SQIVND (reference sequence). V was clipped by 9 bases and J by 5 bases, with 23 bases between them. The CDR3 spells CASTLVIRGDDQPQHF. Here the CDR3 DNA reads TGTGCCAGCACATTGGTGATTCGAGGGGATGATCAGCCCCAGCATTTT.

The chain uses TRBV3-1 (or the pseudogene TRBV3-2) and TRBJ1-1; D is possibly TRBD1 (6 bases). CDR3 length: 11 amino acids. Trimming stripped 4 bases from V and 8 bases from J, with 8 bases between. The germline CDR1 and CDR2 sequences are LGHDT and YNNKEL (reference sequence). CDR3 residues: CASSRGGEAFF. The DNA of the CDR3 is TGTGCCAGCAGCCGAGGGGGGGAAGCTTTCTTT.

The chain recombines TRBV27 with TRBJ2-1, with D perhaps being TRBD1 or TRBD2 (6 bases each). Germline CDR1 is MNHEY and CDR2 is SMNVEV (reference sequence). CDR3 length equals 18 residues. The V and J ends lost 3 bases and 8 bases respectively, with 26 bases between them. The CDR3 DNA sequence: TGTGCCAGCAGTTTCATTGGTGATCGGGGGCAACAAAACCATGAGCAGTTCTTC. This sequence encodes CASSFIGDRGQQNHEQFF.

This clone was detected only a few times. The chain combines TRBV12-5 with TRBJ1-6; 10 nucleotides match TRBD1. Trimming removed 7 bases from V and 9 bases from J; junction bases left unmatched: 15. Per germline, CDR1 LGHNT and CDR2 FRNRAP. The CDR3 has 17 amino acids. CDR3 coding DNA: TGTGCTAGTGACTTACCGGGACAGGGGCTCGGGGGTTCACCCCTCCACTTT. Translated: CASDLPGQGLGGSPLHF.

Points on this clone: The sample contains more than one DNA sequence encoding this CDR3. V gene TRBV9 combines with J gene TRBJ1-3, with unresolved D. V was trimmed by 2 bases and J by 0 bases, leaving 3 bases between them. This CDR3 has 13 residues. Germline V gene lookup returns CDR1 SGDLS and CDR2 YYNGEE. The CDR3 DNA follows: TGTGCCAGCAGCGTCTCCTCTGGAAACACCATATATTTT. It yields the protein CASSVSSGNTIYF. The whole variable domain, filled in from reference TRBV9 and TRBJ1-3, reads DSGVTQTPKHLITATGQRVTLRCSPRSGDLSVYWYQQSLDQGLQFLIQYYNGEERAKGNILERFSAQQFPDLHSELNLSSLELGDSALYFCASSVSSGNTIYFGEGSWLTVV.

V gene TRBV20-1 combines with J gene TRBJ1-1; D is unresolved. V shed 4 bases and J shed 8 bases, with 11 bases lying between them. The CDR3 totals 11 residues. Germline CDR1 DFQATT, CDR2 SNEGSKA (reference sequence). This CDR3 reads CSATDLPEAFF. In DNA form, the CDR3 reads TGCAGTGCTACGGACCTGCCAGAAGCTTTCTTT.

The J gene is TRBJ1-4, the V gene TRBV15; perhaps TRBD1 as D (6 bases). Per the germline V gene, CDR1 is LNHNV and CDR2 is YYDKDF (reference sequence). There are 13 residues in the CDR3. Trimming left V 8 bases short and J 7 bases short, with 14 bases between. CDR3 protein: CATQVGRGEKLFF. The DNA for the CDR3 is TGTGCCACCCAAGTAGGCAGGGGTGAAAAACTGTTTTTT.

This clone was counted once. The chain couples TRBV10-3 to TRBJ2-5; TRBD1 aligns across 8 bases. Germline-derived CDR1 and CDR2 are ENHRY and SYGVKD. The CDR3 has 16 amino acids. V trimming: 5 bases; J trimming: 4 bases; junction bases outside the gene matches: 12. The CDR3 protein is CAISSSLGQVGETQYF. The CDR3 DNA reads as TGTGCCATCAGTTCCAGTTTGGGACAGGTCGGAGAGACCCAGTACTTC.

The rearrangement links TRBV6-5 to TRBJ2-3, with 7 bases lining up with TRBD1. CDR3 length: 13 amino acids. Trimming cost V 7 bases and J 6 bases; bases outside gene matches: 7. The germline V gene encodes CDR1 MNHEY and CDR2 SVGAGI. CDR3 DNA: TGTGCCAGCACCCCTAGACAGGGTGATACGCAGTATTTT. This sequence encodes CASTPRQGDTQYF.

V gene TRBV30 combines with J gene TRBJ2-1, with D maybe TRBD2 (7 bases). Germline V CDR1 and CDR2: GTSNPN, SVGIG (reference sequence). The CDR3 runs 15 residues. V lost 0 bases and J 6 bases, leaving 15 bases between the germline ends. In DNA form, the CDR3 reads TGTGCCTGGAGTGTTCGGGGGGCCCTTGTCAATGAGCAGTTCTTC. As protein: CAWSVRGALVNEQFF.

J is TRBJ2-3 and V is TRBV5-1; no definite D call. V lost 0 bases and J lost 4, with 6 bases in between. Germline V gene sequence: CDR1 SGHRS, CDR2 YFSETQ. CDR3 length: 13 residues. The chain's CDR3 is CASSLAYSDTQYF. In DNA, the CDR3 is TGCGCCAGCAGCTTGGCGTATTCAGATACGCAGTATTTT.

V is TRBV7-3 and J is TRBJ1-2; no firm D call. With 4 bases removed from V and 7 bases from J, the gap between germline ends came to 10 bases. The CDR3 runs to 12 residues. Germline CDR1 is SGHTA and CDR2 is FQGTGA. For the CDR3, the DNA is TGTGCCAGCAGCTCCCCCGGTTCTGGCTACACCTTC. Its protein is CASSSPGSGYTF. The full variable domain, completed using reference TRBV7-3 and TRBJ1-2, is GAGVSQTPSNKVTEKGKYVELRCDPISGHTALYWYRQSLGQGPEFLIYFQGTGAADDSGLPNDRFFAVRPEGSVSTLKIQRTERGDSAVYLCASSSPGSGYTFGSGTRLTVV.

The chain has TRBV27 and TRBJ1-2; D is unclear. V lost 6 bases, J lost 4 bases, and 12 bases lay in between. The CDR3 is 13 residues long. Germline values: CDR1 MNHEY, CDR2 SMNVEV (reference sequence). The CDR3 sequence: CASSAGLSYGYTF. Written as DNA, the CDR3 is TGTGCCAGCAGCGCCGGACTTTCCTATGGCTACACCTTC.

Here the CDR3 reads CASSTPGQGAYEQYF. Written as DNA, the CDR3 is TGTGCCAGCAGTACCCCGGGACAGGGGGCTTACGAGCAGTACTTC. The V and J genes are TRBV28 and TRBJ2-7; 12 nucleotides align to TRBD1. J lost 4 bases, V lost 5 bases, and 6 bases had no gene match. The CDR3 has 15 amino acids. CDR1 is MDHEN and CDR2 is SYDVKM in the germline V gene.

This clone has only one observation. The rearrangement joins TRBV28 to TRBJ1-6, with D uncertain. Trimming cost V 6 bases and J 8 bases, with 14 bases left between them. Per the germline V gene, CDR1 is MDHEN and CDR2 is SYDVKM. The CDR3 has 14 amino acids. CDR3 protein: CASSPAIGYSPLHF. For the CDR3, the DNA is TGTGCCAGCAGCCCCGCTATCGGATATTCACCCCTCCACTTT.

The rearrangement links TRBV7-9 to TRBJ2-7, with D perhaps matching TRBD2 (6 bases). This CDR3 region has 14 residues. V was shortened by 5 bases and J by 2 bases, with 13 bases between the two germline ends. The germline V gene encodes CDR1 SEHNR and CDR2 FQNEAQ (reference sequence). CDR3 in DNA: TGTGCCAGCAGCCCCCTAGCGTCTACCTACGAGCAGTACTTC. Amino acids: CASSPLASTYEQYF.

The rearrangement links TRBV6-2 or TRBV6-3 to TRBJ1-2; D possibly corresponds to TRBD1 (5 bases). V was trimmed by 2 bases and J by 6 bases, leaving 10 bases between them. The germline V gene has CDR1 MNHEY and CDR2 SVGEGT. The CDR3 is 13 amino acids. The CDR3 loop is CASSYTPRDGYTF. CDR3 coding DNA: TGTGCCAGCAGTTACACCCCCAGGGATGGCTACACCTTC.

CDR3 residues: CASRSPNNYGYTF. The CDR3 DNA follows: TGTGCCAGCAGGAGTCCAAATAACTATGGCTACACCTTC. The chain joins TRBV6-5 to TRBJ1-2; D remains ambiguous. This CDR3 has 13 amino acids. The germline V gene has CDR1 MNHEY and CDR2 SVGAGI. V dropped 6 bases and J dropped 1 base, with 9 bases sitting between them.

The chain uses TRBV7-3 and TRBJ1-2; the D is unclear. V was shortened by 5 bases and J by 8 bases, with 15 bases between the two germline ends. The germline V gene encodes CDR1 SGHTA and CDR2 FQGTGA. The length of the CDR3 is 13 residues. The CDR3 DNA sequence: TGTGCCAGCAGCCATTCCCCCGGGATAGGCTACACCTTC. It is translated as CASSHSPGIGYTF.

This clone was seen once. The rearrangement joins TRBV5-1 to TRBJ2-3; 10 positions agree with TRBD2. The CDR3 is 15 amino acids. V lost 4 bases, J lost 4 bases, and 6 bases stayed unmatched. CDR1 and CDR2 (germline): SGHRS, YFSETQ. This CDR3 reads CASSVASGRADTQYF. For the CDR3, the DNA is TGCGCCAGCAGCGTGGCTAGCGGGAGAGCAGATACGCAGTATTTT.

The chain uses TRBV3-1 (or the pseudogene TRBV3-2) and TRBJ2-3, with 7 positions matching TRBD2. Germline V CDR1 and CDR2: LGHDT, YNNKEL (reference sequence). V was pared by 0 bases and J by 2 bases, with 5 bases of the junction left unmatched. The CDR3 is 16 residues long. The CDR3 is CASSQDQRGPTDTQYF. The CDR3 DNA reads TGTGCCAGCAGCCAAGACCAGCGGGGTCCCACAGATACGCAGTATTTT.